These 10 T cell receptor beta chains share one sample of origin, sequenced in a study of regulatory T cells in long-lasting Graves disease. Library construction for TCR beta used iRepertoire HTBI primers and Arm-PCR of CDR3 regions. TCRdb re-derived calls from the multiplex PCR reads in MiXCR, one entry per CDR3 protein. This sample carries approximately 470,000 distinct CDR3 sequences, less than 25% of them seen once, and the ten largest clones take over 7.5%. Regarding time point: persistent/refractory GD, antithyroid drugs over 5 years with positive TRAb. Scientists built the TCR library using RNA that was extracted from PBMCs. Sample: peripheral blood mononuclear cells (PBMCs), taken when the disease was refractory, from a patient treated with antithyroid drugs. The source of these receptors is a female donor with Graves disease.

This clonotype was found a few times. J is TRBJ2-7 and V is TRBV19; D is unresolved. V was shortened by 3 bases and J by 2 bases, with 14 bases between the two germline ends. The CDR3 extends over 15 amino acids. Per germline, CDR1 LNHDA and CDR2 SQIVND (reference sequence). Here the CDR3 reads CASSIAPDATYEQYF. CDR3 DNA sequence: TGTGCCAGTAGTATCGCCCCGGACGCGACCTACGAGCAGTACTTC.

This clonotype was seen many times. The V gene is TRBV30, the J gene TRBJ1-2, with 9 bases identical to TRBD1. V was pared by 3 bases and J by 3 bases, with 5 bases of the junction left unmatched. The CDR3 extends over 14 amino acids. Per the germline V gene, CDR1 is GTSNPN and CDR2 is SVGIG (reference sequence). The CDR3 DNA reads as TGTGCCTGGAGAGGAACAGGGGGCTACTATGGCTACACCTTC. Amino acids: CAWRGTGGYYGYTF.

This clonotype has more than one count but fewer than ten. The chain joins TRBV4-1 to TRBJ1-2, with a tentative D call TRBD1 (6 bases). CDR3 length: 12 amino acids. The V end lost 3 bases, the J end lost 7 bases, and 9 bases lay between the germline ends. Looked up from germline, CDR1 is MGHRA and CDR2 is YSYEKL. The CDR3: CASSQGAGGYTF. The CDR3 DNA reads as TGCGCCAGCAGCCAGGGGGCGGGTGGCTACACCTTC.

The rearrangement joins TRBV5-1 to TRBJ1-1, with D tentatively TRBD1 (5 bases). V was cut by 3 bases and J by 5 bases, with 20 bases left in between. The CDR3 runs to 16 residues. The germline CDR1 and CDR2 sequences are SGHRS and YFSETQ. The CDR3 region has the DNA TGCGCCAGCAGCTCCGACGAGTGGAGGGGCGGAACTGAAGCTTTCTTT. It encodes CASSSDEWRGGTEAFF.

This clonotype was observed a few times. V and J are TRBV29-1 and TRBJ2-7; D call uncertain. In germline, CDR1 is SQVTM, CDR2 ANQGSEA. The CDR3 runs 10 residues. V was trimmed by 5 bases and J by 9 bases, leaving 11 bases between them. The CDR3 region is CSVFLGGQYF. As DNA, the CDR3 is TGCAGCGTTTTCTTGGGCGGGCAGTACTTC.

The sample holds many counts of this clonotype. The genes are TRBV29-1 and TRBJ2-5, with 7 nucleotides matching TRBD1. With 5 bases clipped from V and 2 bases from J, the junction kept 5 bases outside the gene matches. This CDR3 has 13 amino acids. The V gene's germline CDR1 is SQVTM and CDR2 ANQGSEA. CDR3 in DNA: TGCAGCGTTACAGGGGTTGGGCAAGAGACCCAGTACTTC. This codes for CSVTGVGQETQYF.

With respect to this clonotype: A much larger clonotype is one base distant, so this may be a read error. The chain employs TRBV20-1 and TRBJ2-2; D is uncertain. The germline V and J ends were trimmed by 1 base and 6 bases, with 18 bases remaining between them. The germline V gene encodes CDR1 DFQATT and CDR2 SNEGSKA (reference sequence). This CDR3 region has 16 residues. The CDR3 is CSARAPFDYRAGELFF. The CDR3 DNA follows: TGCAGTGCTAGAGCCCCTTTTGATTATAGGGCCGGGGAGCTGTTTTTT.

For this clonotype: This may be a read error: a much more frequent sequence differs by one nucleotide. The chain uses TRBV20-1 and TRBJ1-3; maybe TRBD1 (6 bases). The CDR3 has 14 amino acids. V lost 5 bases and J lost 0, with 11 bases in between. CDR1 and CDR2 from the germline V gene are DFQATT and SNEGSKA (reference sequence). In DNA form, the CDR3 reads TGCAGTGCTTTTAAAGGGGGCTCTGGAAACACCATATATTTT. The encoded protein is CSAFKGGSGNTIYF.

This chain links TRBV11-3 with TRBJ2-3; TRBD1 aligns across 8 bases. CDR1 and CDR2 from the germline V gene are SGHNT and YENEEA. CDR3 length equals 13 residues. The V and J ends lost 8 bases and 3 bases, in that order; junction bases with no gene match: 4. This CDR3 reads CASGDRITDTQYF. DNA for the CDR3: TGTGCCAGCGGGGACAGGATAACAGATACGCAGTATTTT.

This clonotype was picked up many times. This rearrangement joins TRBV12-3 or TRBV12-4 to TRBJ2-2, with a weak D call TRBD1 (6 bases). The V gene lost 3 bases and the J gene lost 3 bases, with 11 bases spanning the gap. This CDR3 region has 15 residues. This CDR3 reads CASSFRTVYTGELFF. CDR3 nucleotide sequence: TGTGCCAGCAGTTTCCGGACAGTTTACACCGGGGAGCTGTTTTTT.